These 2 T cell receptor beta chains were sequenced from one sample in a study of shared clonotypes between healthy human individuals. CD8 cells regarded as naive lacked CD45RO, were positively chosen for CCR7, and omitted terminally differentiated effector memory CD45RA+ cells. Libraries were prepared by immunoSEQ multiplex PCR; TCRdb keeps only in-frame clonotypes and omits some of them. This sample yields under 2,000,000 clones, of which about 95% are seen a single time; 1% to 1.5% belongs to the top ten. The source material was naive CD8+ T cells sorted from blood. These receptors all come from a man younger than 30 in good health.

Note on this clone: The same CDR3 is also encoded by other DNA sequences in this sample. The chain uses TRBV19 and TRBJ1-1; D not resolved. The germline CDR1 and CDR2 sequences are LNHDA and SQIVND (reference sequence). There are 13 residues in the CDR3. Trimming removed 1 base at V and 4 bases at J, with 7 bases between. The CDR3 spells CASSIGGGTEAFF. CDR3 sequence (DNA): TGTGCCAGTAGTATAGGCGGCGGCACTGAAGCTTTCTTT.

The J gene is TRBJ2-2, the V gene TRBV7-8; 9 bases fit TRBD1. V trimming: 5 bases; J trimming: 3 bases; junction bases outside the gene matches: 13. This CDR3 comprises 18 residues. Looked up from germline, CDR1 is SGHVS and CDR2 is FQNEAQ. The CDR3: CASSPAAGTGLYTGELFF. CDR3 sequence (DNA): TGTGCCAGCAGCCCCGCGGCGGGGACAGGGCTTTACACCGGGGAGCTGTTTTTT.